These 21 T cell receptor beta chains originate from one sample sequenced in a study of cytomegalovirus exposure and HLA in healthy donors. Researchers ran the PCR with 60 Vbeta and 13 Jbeta primers. Here immunoSEQ multiplex PCR was the method, and the copy in TCRdb shows in-frame clones only, minus some. The profile covers approximately 170,000 clones, with roughly 80% appearing a single time and less than 3% taken by the ten largest. Sample: PBMCs. These receptors all come from a male donor in good health and CMV-seronegative.

There are a few counts of this clone. This rearrangement joins TRBV5-1 to TRBJ2-7; TRBD1 aligns across 8 bases. Germline V CDR1 and CDR2: SGHRS, YFSETQ. With V trimmed by 4 bases and J by 0 bases, 6 bases remained unmatched. The CDR3 contains 15 residues. This CDR3 is CASSQTGVPSYEQYF. The CDR3 region has the DNA TGCGCCAGCAGCCAGACAGGGGTCCCCTCCTACGAGCAGTACTTC.

This chain uses TRBV4-2 with TRBJ2-5; D may be TRBD1 (6 bases). Trimming stripped 0 bases from V and 4 bases from J, with 9 bases between. Germline V gene sequence: CDR1 LGHNA, CDR2 YNFKEQ. There are 14 residues in the CDR3. CDR3 sequence (DNA): TGTGCCAGCAGCCAAGAAGCCAGGGGAGAGACCCAGTACTTC. It encodes CASSQEARGETQYF.

This rearrangement joins TRBV2 to TRBJ1-1, with D tentatively TRBD1 (5 bases). The CDR3 totals 13 residues. The germline V and J ends were trimmed by 8 bases and 5 bases, with 15 bases remaining between them. Germline CDR1 is SNHLY and CDR2 is FYNNEI. The CDR3 sequence: CASFWSRGTEAFF. In nucleotides, the CDR3 is TGTGCCAGCTTTTGGTCCCGGGGGACTGAAGCTTTCTTT.

V gene TRBV7-9 combines with J gene TRBJ2-5, with a possible D match to TRBD2 (6 bases). V lost 4 bases, J lost 2 bases, and 11 bases lay in between. The CDR3 length is 14 residues. Germline V gene sequence: CDR1 SEHNR, CDR2 FQNEAQ (reference sequence). In DNA, the CDR3 is TGTGCCAGCAGCTCGACTAGGAGACAAGAGACCCAGTACTTC. Translated: CASSSTRRQETQYF. The entire variable domain, with the rest obtained from reference TRBV7-9 and TRBJ2-5, is as follows: DTGVSQNPRHKITKRGQNVTFRCDPISEHNRLYWYRQTLGQGPEFLTYFQNEAQLEKSRLLSDRFSAERPKGSFSTLEIQRTEQGDSAMYLCASSSTRRQETQYFGPGTRLLVL.

V is TRBV5-1 and J is TRBJ2-3, with 7 bases identical to TRBD1. Losses at the gene ends were 4 bases for V and 4 bases for J; bases not matched to a gene: 12. Germline V CDR1 and CDR2: SGHRS, YFSETQ. CDR3 length equals 16 residues. The CDR3 reads CASSVRQGLNADTQYF. The CDR3 region has the DNA TGCGCCAGCAGCGTCCGACAGGGATTAAACGCAGATACGCAGTATTTT.

This clone was counted once. At one boundary the junction diverges from the germline segment, which might be a read error. This chain links TRBV7-9 with TRBJ1-1; 11 bases fit TRBD1. Germline-derived CDR1 and CDR2 are SEHNR and FQNEAQ (reference sequence). This CDR3 contains 18 residues. The CDR3 sequence is CSSSLGRGTGGRNTEAFF. DNA for the CDR3: TGTTCCAGCAGCTTAGGTAGAGGGACAGGGGGTCGGAACACTGAAGCTTTCTTT. Looking up the rest from reference TRBV7-9 and TRBJ1-1 gives the full variable domain: DTGVSQNPRHKITKRGQNVTFRCDPISEHNRLYWYRQTLGQGPEFLTYFQNEAQLEKSRLLSDRFSAERPKGSFSTLEIQRTEQGDSAMYLCSSSLGRGTGGRNTEAFFGQGTRLTVV.

DNA for the CDR3: TGTGCCCTCGGGGGGGCCGGGAGAGATACGCAGTATTTT. It specifies CALGGAGRDTQYF. The chain uses TRBV7-9 and TRBJ2-3, with TRBD2 matching 8 bases. J gave up 5 bases and V 11 bases, and 9 bases lay outside the gene matches. The CDR3 has 13 amino acids. Germline V gene data show CDR1 as SEHNR and CDR2 as FQNEAQ (reference sequence).

The CDR3 protein is CASSLALESSYEQYF. Written as DNA, the CDR3 is TGTGCCAGCAGCTTGGCTTTGGAGAGCTCCTACGAGCAGTACTTC. The rearrangement links TRBV5-4 to TRBJ2-7; D is undetermined. Trimming removed 0 bases at V and 0 bases at J, with 10 bases between. The CDR3 extends over 15 amino acids. Germline loops: CDR1 SGHNT, CDR2 YYREEE (reference sequence).

V is TRBV6-5 and J is TRBJ1-3; the D gene is possibly TRBD1 (5 bases). The V gene's germline CDR1 is MNHEY and CDR2 SVGAGI. The V gene lost 4 bases and the J gene lost 2 bases, with 12 bases spanning the gap. The CDR3 totals 15 residues. The CDR3 region is CASSSDRAPGNTIYF. The CDR3 DNA sequence: TGTGCCAGCAGTTCCGACAGAGCCCCTGGAAACACCATATATTTT.

This rearrangement joins TRBV4-3 to TRBJ2-3; D gene ambiguous. Trimming pared 1 base from V and 1 base from J, leaving 9 bases between. There are 15 residues in the CDR3. Germline V gives CDR1 LGHNA, CDR2 YSLEER. CDR3 in amino acids: CASSQAQARTDTQYF. The CDR3 bases are TGCGCCAGCAGCCAAGCTCAAGCGCGCACAGATACGCAGTATTTT.

V usage is TRBV7-8 and J usage is TRBJ2-2; weak D call: TRBD1 (6 bases). The CDR3 covers 16 residues. Trimming cost V 4 bases and J 2 bases, with 14 bases left between them. Germline V gene data show CDR1 as SGHVS and CDR2 as FQNEAQ. The CDR3 region has the DNA TGTGCCAGCAGCTCATTTCGGGACAAAAACACCGGGGAGCTGTTTTTT. Its translation is CASSSFRDKNTGELFF.

The sample holds one count of this clone. The chain uses TRBV5-6 and TRBJ2-7; the match to TRBD1 covers 10 bases. This CDR3 spans 15 amino acids. Germline V gene lookup returns CDR1 SGHDT and CDR2 YYEEEE. J gave up 7 bases and V 2 bases, and 9 bases lay outside the gene matches. CDR3 coding DNA: TGTGCCAGCAGCTTCTTAGGACAGGGGGTGGGAGAGCAGTACTTC. This gives the protein CASSFLGQGVGEQYF.

The chain carries TRBV30 and TRBJ1-5, with TRBD1 matching 8 bases. With 6 bases clipped from V and 2 bases from J, the junction kept 9 bases outside the gene matches. The CDR3 length is 15 residues. Germline V gene data show CDR1 as GTSNPN and CDR2 as SVGIG (reference sequence). The CDR3 nucleotides are TGTGCCTGTAACAGGGGGAGCGGGGGCAATCAGCCCCAGCATTTT. It encodes CACNRGSGGNQPQHF.

The chain joins TRBV5-1 to TRBJ1-1; possibly TRBD1 for D (6 bases). The V gene lost 0 bases and the J gene lost 1 base, with 16 bases spanning the gap. CDR3 size: 17 residues. CDR1 and CDR2 from the germline V gene are SGHRS and YFSETQ. In nucleotides, the CDR3 is TGCGCCAGCAGCTTGGCCCAGGCAGGGGCTAGGAACACTGAAGCTTTCTTT. It is translated as CASSLAQAGARNTEAFF. Full variable domain (rest looked up from reference TRBV5-1 and TRBJ1-1): KAGVTQTPRYLIKTRGQQVTLSCSPISGHRSVSWYQQTPGQGLQFLFEYFSETQRNKGNFPGRFSGRQFSNSRSEMNVSTLELGDSALYLCASSLAQAGARNTEAFFGQGTRLTVV.

Only a few counts were recorded for this clone. The V call is TRBV6-1, the J call TRBJ2-3; possible D gene TRBD2, 6 bases. CDR3 size: 14 residues. V gave up 7 bases and J gave up 0 bases, with 11 bases separating them. Germline CDR1 reads MNHNS; CDR2 reads SASEGT. The CDR3 coding sequence is TGTGCCAGCAAACAGACTAGAAGCACAGATACGCAGTATTTT. This encodes CASKQTRSTDTQYF.

The gene calls are TRBV9 and TRBJ2-3; 12 positions agree with TRBD2. This CDR3 has 16 residues. V shed 0 bases, J shed 5 bases, and the junction held 4 bases outside the gene matches. CDR1 is SGDLS and CDR2 is YYNGEE in the germline V gene. The CDR3 reads CASSVGTSGTIDTQYF. In DNA form, the CDR3 reads TGTGCCAGCAGCGTAGGGACTAGCGGGACTATAGATACGCAGTATTTT.

The chain recombines TRBV7-6 with TRBJ2-7, with 13 nucleotides matching TRBD2. This CDR3 spans 15 amino acids. The germline gives CDR1 SGHVS, CDR2 FNYEAQ. J gave up 5 bases and V 3 bases, and 4 bases lay outside the gene matches. This CDR3 is CASSFRLAGGHEQYF. For the CDR3, the DNA is TGTGCCAGCAGCTTTCGACTAGCGGGGGGCCACGAGCAGTACTTC.

The chain has TRBV7-9 and TRBJ2-7, with TRBD1 as a possible D gene (5 bases). Germline-derived CDR1 and CDR2 are SEHNR and FQNEAQ (reference sequence). This CDR3 contains 14 residues. V lost 0 bases to trimming and J lost 4 bases, with 10 bases between them. The CDR3 bases are TGTGCCAGCAGCTTAGCCCCAGGGTTGTACGAGCAGTACTTC. It translates to CASSLAPGLYEQYF.

The gene calls are TRBV7-3 and TRBJ1-6; TRBD1 matches 7 bases. The junction had 3 bases not matched to a gene; V was cut back by 0 bases and J by 7 bases. This CDR3 has 15 residues. The V gene's germline CDR1 is SGHTA and CDR2 FQGTGA. The CDR3 DNA sequence: TGTGCCAGCAGCTTAACCCACAGGGGCAATTCACCCCTCCACTTT. Protein sequence: CASSLTHRGNSPLHF.

This clone was recorded a few times. The genes are TRBV7-2 and TRBJ1-3; D remains unclear. V lost 4 bases to trimming and J lost 3 bases, with 10 bases between them. The CDR3 contains 14 residues. Germline CDR1 and CDR2: SGHTA and FQGNSA. CDR3 DNA sequence: TGTGCCAGCAGCTCTAGGTACGGTGGAAACACCATATATTTT. Its translation is CASSSRYGGNTIYF.

The V gene is TRBV9, the J gene TRBJ1-6, with TRBD1 as a possible D gene (5 bases). V lost 0 bases and J lost 8, with 9 bases in between. Germline V gene sequence: CDR1 SGDLS, CDR2 YYNGEE. CDR3 length equals 14 residues. The CDR3 DNA is TGTGCCAGCAGCGTAGTAGGGGTCGATTCACCCCTCCACTTT. Translated: CASSVVGVDSPLHF. Together with reference TRBV9 and TRBJ1-6, the CDR3 gives the full variable domain: DSGVTQTPKHLITATGQRVTLRCSPRSGDLSVYWYQQSLDQGLQFLIQYYNGEERAKGNILERFSAQQFPDLHSELNLSSLELGDSALYFCASSVVGVDSPLHFGNGTRLTVT.